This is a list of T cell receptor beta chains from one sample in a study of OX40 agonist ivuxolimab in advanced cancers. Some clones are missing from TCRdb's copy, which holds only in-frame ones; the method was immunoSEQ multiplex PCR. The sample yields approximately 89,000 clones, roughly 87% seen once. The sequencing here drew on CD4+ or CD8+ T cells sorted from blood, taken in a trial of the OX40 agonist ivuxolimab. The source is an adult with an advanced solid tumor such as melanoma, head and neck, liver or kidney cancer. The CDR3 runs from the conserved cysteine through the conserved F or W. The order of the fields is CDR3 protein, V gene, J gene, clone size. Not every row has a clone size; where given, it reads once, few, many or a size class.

CASRSWRGQGTQYF,TRBV5-6,TRBJ2-5,-
CASSFYGGETQYF,TRBV9,TRBJ2-5,-
CASRGTGEETQYF,TRBV27,TRBJ2-5,once
CASRLDNQETQYF,TRBV5-8,TRBJ2-5,-
CASSTGGTDTQYF,TRBV10-1,TRBJ2-3,-
CASSSSLYQGSGNTIYF,TRBV5-5,TRBJ1-3,-
CASSIQGLSTDTQYF,TRBV19,TRBJ2-3,-
CASSSTGGASPQHF,TRBV7-9,TRBJ1-5,-
CAISRTSGFGVDEQFF,TRBV10-3,TRBJ2-1,-
CASSPPDRSSYEQYF,TRBV18,TRBJ2-7,-
CASSQIDRDNLYGYTF,TRBV4-2,TRBJ1-2,-
CASSSGGGSNQPQHF,TRBV6-5,TRBJ1-5,-
CASSQEGTGSDTQYF,TRBV4-3,TRBJ2-3,-
CASSNTRGNTIYF,TRBV19,TRBJ1-3,-
CASSSGTSISTGELFF,TRBV6-6,TRBJ2-2,-
CASITGTGVDGYTF,TRBV28,TRBJ1-2,-
CASSSRTERRTQYF,TRBV11-1,TRBJ2-5,-
CASSVLQGSTSTDTQYF,TRBV9,TRBJ2-3,many
CAITAGQTETQYF,TRBV10-3,TRBJ2-5,-
CASSPTGGGNTIYF,TRBV28,TRBJ1-3,-
CASSLDRVDYGYTF,TRBV7-8,TRBJ1-2,-
CAIGGQDDQPQHF,TRBV10-3,TRBJ1-5,few
CASSEYGTGINEQFF,TRBV6-4,TRBJ2-1,-
CASSFNPWKRNTIYF,TRBV6-5,TRBJ1-3,-